Below, 6 T cell receptor beta chains from the same sample are listed, as sequenced in a study of blood T cell repertoires in COVID-19. The table came from immunoSEQ multiplex PCR; TCRdb's copy has only in-frame clones and leaves some out. The data hold 250,000 to 300,000 clones, with roughly nine tenths observed a single time. Input material: peripheral blood. The receptor set was obtained from a woman in her twenties or thirties with COVID-19, enrolled during active disease.

The rearrangement uses TRBV20-1 and TRBJ2-3; D ambiguous. The CDR3 is 11 amino acids. Per the germline V gene, CDR1 is DFQATT and CDR2 is SNEGSKA (reference sequence). Trimming cost V 1 base and J 5 bases, with 4 bases left between them. In DNA, the CDR3 is TGCAGTGCTAGAGTCAAAGATACGCAGTATTTT. As protein: CSARVKDTQYF.

This chain connects TRBV4-1 to TRBJ2-7, with D possibly matching TRBD1 (7 bases). Germline values: CDR1 MGHRA, CDR2 YSYEKL. Trimming removed 1 base from V and 2 bases from J, with 18 bases in between. The CDR3 loop spans 17 amino acids. CDR3 loop: CASSQVGGGRPAYEQYF. As DNA, the CDR3 is TGCGCCAGCAGCCAAGTAGGAGGGGGCCGACCCGCCTACGAGCAGTACTTC.

The J gene is TRBJ2-1, the V gene TRBV6-4; 7 nucleotides agree with TRBD2. Germline values: CDR1 MRHNA, CDR2 SNTAGT. The CDR3 loop spans 16 amino acids. V was clipped by 1 base and J by 1 base; unmatched bases: 4. The CDR3 coding sequence is TGTGCCAGCAGTGACTGGGGCGGGGGATCCTACAATGAGCAGTTCTTC. The encoded protein is CASSDWGGGSYNEQFF.

This clone is judged large. The chain links TRBV19 to TRBJ2-7; 7 nucleotides match TRBD1. V trimming: 6 bases; J trimming: 0 bases; junction bases outside the gene matches: 11. This CDR3 spans 16 amino acids. Germline CDR1 is LNHDA and CDR2 is SQIVND (reference sequence). DNA for the CDR3: TGTGCCAGTAGGCCCACCGGCAGGGGGAGCTCCTACGAGCAGTACTTC. Protein sequence: CASRPTGRGSSYEQYF.

This clone has just one count. The chain combines TRBV7-2 with TRBJ2-5; 8 bases are shared with TRBD2. The germline CDR1 and CDR2 sequences are SGHTA and FQGNSA. The CDR3 sequence is 14 residues long. J was trimmed by 4 bases and V by 2 bases; bases with no gene match: 3. The CDR3 DNA follows: TGTGCCAGCAGCTTATCGGGACTAGGAGAGACCCAGTACTTC. Translation gives CASSLSGLGETQYF.

The chain has TRBV5-1 and TRBJ1-4; TRBD1 aligns across 8 bases. The CDR3 length is 15 residues. Trimming took 4 bases from V and 6 from J; bases not matched to a gene: 8. Germline CDR1 SGHRS, CDR2 YFSETQ. The CDR3 loop reads CASSNGQGLYEKLFF. For the CDR3, the DNA is TGCGCCAGCAGCAACGGACAGGGTTTATATGAAAAACTGTTTTTT.